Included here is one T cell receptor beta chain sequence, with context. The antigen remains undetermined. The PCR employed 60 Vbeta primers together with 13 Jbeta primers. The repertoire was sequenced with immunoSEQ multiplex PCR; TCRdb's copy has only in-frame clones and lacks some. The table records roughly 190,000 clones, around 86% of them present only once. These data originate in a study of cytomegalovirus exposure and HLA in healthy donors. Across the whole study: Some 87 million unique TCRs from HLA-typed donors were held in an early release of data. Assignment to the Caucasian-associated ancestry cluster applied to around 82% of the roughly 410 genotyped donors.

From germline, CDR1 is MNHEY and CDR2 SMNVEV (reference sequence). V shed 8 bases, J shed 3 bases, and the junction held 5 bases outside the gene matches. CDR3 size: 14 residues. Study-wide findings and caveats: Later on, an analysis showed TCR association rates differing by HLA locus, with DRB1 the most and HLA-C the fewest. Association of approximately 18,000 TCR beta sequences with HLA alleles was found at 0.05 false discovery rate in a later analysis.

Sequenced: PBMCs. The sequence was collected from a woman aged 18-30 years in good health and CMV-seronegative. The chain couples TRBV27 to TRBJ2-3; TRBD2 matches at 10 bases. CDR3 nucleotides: TGTGCCAGCCGGGGACTAGCGTATACAGATACGCAGTATTTT. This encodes CASRGLAYTDTQYF.